The 21 T cell receptor beta chains below come from one sample, sequenced in a study of radiation and T cells in renal cell carcinoma. Using immunoSEQ multiplex PCR, the repertoire was profiled, and TCRdb retains in-frame clones only, with some absent. The table has some 14,000 clones, over 60% seen once. The treatment: 15 Gy SBRT to primary tumor, nephrectomy 4 weeks later. The source was tumor tissue, collected from a patient whose treatment included radiotherapy and nephrectomy. The receptors shown here come from a woman aged 70-85 years with renal cell carcinoma.

This clone is a singleton in its sample. The chain is built from TRBV5-1 and TRBJ2-3, with 8 bases lining up with TRBD2. With 0 bases clipped from V and 7 bases from J, the junction kept 7 bases outside the gene matches. The CDR3 loop spans 15 amino acids. CDR1 is SGHRS, CDR2 YFSETQ, per germline. The CDR3 DNA reads TGCGCCAGCAGCTTGGTAGCGGGGTCTGTTCATACGCAGTATTTT. Translated, it gives CASSLVAGSVHTQYF.

V and J are TRBV6-1 and TRBJ2-5; D may be TRBD2 (5 bases). This CDR3 is 15 amino acids long. The V end was cut by 4 bases, the J end by 1 base, with 13 bases between. The germline V gene encodes CDR1 MNHNS and CDR2 SASEGT. The CDR3 spells CASSATLGLQETQYF. Written as DNA, the CDR3 is TGTGCCAGCAGTGCCACACTTGGACTCCAAGAGACCCAGTACTTC.

Of note for this clone: A much larger clone lies one base from this, so it may be a read error. The gene calls are TRBV5-6 and TRBJ2-7, with D uncertain. This CDR3 is 11 amino acids long. CDR1 and CDR2 from the germline V gene are SGHDT and YYEEEE. The V and J ends lost 2 bases and 6 bases respectively, with 6 bases between them. The CDR3 region is CASSFSVEQYF. DNA of the CDR3: TGTGCCAGCAGCTTCTCAGTCGAGCAGTACTTC.

This clone was observed a few times. The junction departs from germline at one end; a sequencing error may be responsible. V gene TRBV28 combines with J gene TRBJ1-3; no clear D gene. There are 13 residues in the CDR3. Germline V gives CDR1 MDHEN, CDR2 SYDVKM. The CDR3 bases are TGTGCCAGCAGGTCTCCCCTCCAGGTCCAGTGGCATTTT. This encodes CASRSPLQVQWHF.

V is TRBV27 and J is TRBJ1-2; D not resolved. This CDR3 has 15 amino acids. The germline CDR1 and CDR2 sequences are MNHEY and SMNVEV (reference sequence). V gave up 3 bases and J gave up 1 base, with 12 bases separating them. The CDR3 sequence is CASSLSGMGNYGYTF. CDR3 bases: TGTGCCAGCAGTTTGAGTGGTATGGGTAACTATGGCTACACCTTC.

The chain combines TRBV5-4 with TRBJ1-2; maybe TRBD1 (5 bases). The CDR3 spans 12 residues. The germline V gene has CDR1 SGHNT and CDR2 YYREEE (reference sequence). The germline V and J ends were trimmed by 4 bases and 5 bases, with 9 bases remaining between them. The CDR3 region is CASSDQGYGYTF. As DNA, the CDR3 is TGTGCCAGCAGCGACCAGGGATATGGCTACACCTTC.

At least ten counts were recorded for this clone. The gene calls are TRBV10-3 and TRBJ2-7; D is unclear. This CDR3 has 15 residues. Trimming took 0 bases from V and 6 from J, leaving 15 bases between them. Germline V lookup: CDR1 ENHRY, CDR2 SYGVKD. CDR3 residues: CAISESTSLGGEQYF. CDR3 bases: TGTGCCATCAGTGAGTCGACGAGCTTAGGCGGCGAGCAGTACTTC.

This clone has a count of ten or more. The V gene is TRBV27, the J gene TRBJ2-3, with D unclear. The ends were cut back, 9 bases at V and 5 bases at J, with 9 bases in the middle. This CDR3 has 11 amino acids. CDR1 MNHEY and CDR2 SMNVEV come from the germline V gene (reference sequence). CDR3 coding DNA: TGTGCCAGTAGACTCGGAGATACGCAGTATTTT. This encodes CASRLGDTQYF.

The rearrangement joins TRBV7-9 to TRBJ1-2; D not resolved. Trimming shortened V by 1 base and J by 7 bases, and 10 bases separated the two germline ends. This CDR3 has 13 amino acids. Germline values: CDR1 SEHNR, CDR2 FQNEAQ (reference sequence). CDR3 nucleotides: TGTGCCAGCAGCTTAGGCCCGGCTGGTGGCTACACCTTC. Translating gives CASSLGPAGGYTF.

V is TRBV11-2 and J is TRBJ2-3; 8 bases align to TRBD1. Germline loops: CDR1 SGHAT, CDR2 FQNNGV. V was clipped by 1 base and J by 4 bases; unmatched bases: 4. This CDR3 comprises 15 residues. DNA for the CDR3: TGTGCCAGCAGCTTAGGGACAGGGATCGCAGATACGCAGTATTTT. The encoded protein is CASSLGTGIADTQYF.

Only a few counts were recorded for this clone. V usage is TRBV19 and J usage is TRBJ2-7; the match to TRBD1 covers 10 bases. Unmatched junction bases numbered 8, after V lost 6 bases and J lost 3 bases. There are 15 residues in the CDR3. Germline values: CDR1 LNHDA, CDR2 SQIVND (reference sequence). This CDR3 is CASRREGQGDYEQYF. In DNA, the CDR3 is TGTGCCAGTAGAAGAGAAGGACAGGGGGACTACGAGCAGTACTTC.

This clone was seen a handful of times. This sequence joins TRBV5-1 and TRBJ1-1, with 7 bases aligning to TRBD1. J gave up 0 bases and V 4 bases, and 6 bases lay outside the gene matches. The germline CDR1 and CDR2 sequences are SGHRS and YFSETQ. The CDR3 loop spans 15 amino acids. The CDR3 DNA sequence: TGCGCCAGCAGCCCGGGACAGAACCTGAACACTGAAGCTTTCTTT. Residues: CASSPGQNLNTEAFF.

CDR3 sequence reads: CAISEWGTDTQYF. The CDR3 nucleotides are TGTGCCATCAGTGAATGGGGTACAGATACGCAGTATTTT. The chain has TRBV10-3 and TRBJ2-3; no definite D call. The CDR3 consists of 13 residues. V lost 3 bases and J lost 3, with 7 bases in between. Per germline, CDR1 ENHRY and CDR2 SYGVKD.

This clone was observed a handful of times. The CDR3 is CASSQVGGREDGYTF. CDR3 in DNA: TGTGCCAGCAGCCAAGTTGGCGGGCGCGAAGATGGCTACACCTTC. The chain joins TRBV4-2 to TRBJ1-2; D gene uncertain. V lost 1 base and J lost 6, with 15 bases in between. Germline assignment: CDR1 LGHNA and CDR2 YNFKEQ. This CDR3 region has 15 residues.

This rearrangement joins TRBV5-5 to TRBJ2-2; TRBD2 aligns across 9 bases. J gave up 3 bases and V 6 bases, and 3 bases lay outside the gene matches. Germline V gives CDR1 SGHKS, CDR2 YYEKEE (reference sequence). The CDR3 spans 14 residues. The CDR3 spells CASNRLADTGELFF. DNA for the CDR3: TGTGCCAGCAACCGACTAGCGGACACCGGGGAGCTGTTTTTT.

This chain uses TRBV5-1 with TRBJ2-2; 7 nucleotides match TRBD1. Germline trimming cut 4 bases from V and 2 bases from J; bases unmatched to any gene: 5. This CDR3 region has 15 residues. Germline V gene data show CDR1 as SGHRS and CDR2 as YFSETQ. CDR3 nucleotide sequence: TGCGCCAGCAGCCTCGGGACAGATAACACCGGGGAGCTGTTTTTT. It is translated as CASSLGTDNTGELFF.

The J gene is TRBJ2-2, the V gene TRBV2; D call uncertain. The germline V and J ends were trimmed by 11 bases and 0 bases, with 16 bases remaining between them. The germline V gene has CDR1 SNHLY and CDR2 FYNNEI. The CDR3 extends over 15 amino acids. The CDR3 sequence is CASRPWTTNTGELFF. As DNA, the CDR3 is TGTGCCTCTAGGCCTTGGACGACGAACACCGGGGAGCTGTTTTTT.

This clone occurred a few times. This rearrangement joins TRBV14 to TRBJ2-1; D perhaps matches TRBD2 (6 bases). V was cut by 3 bases and J by 0 bases, with 12 bases left in between. Germline assignment: CDR1 SGHDN and CDR2 FVKESK. The CDR3 contains 16 residues. DNA of the CDR3: TGTGCCAGCAGCCATGGACTAACCAGCTCCTACAATGAGCAGTTCTTC. It encodes CASSHGLTSSYNEQFF.

The V call is TRBV5-1, the J call TRBJ2-3; no reliable D call. This CDR3 has 14 amino acids. Trimming removed 4 bases at V and 4 bases at J, with 13 bases between. The germline V gene encodes CDR1 SGHRS and CDR2 YFSETQ. The CDR3 DNA reads TGCGCCAGCAGCCGAACTCGAGAGGCAGATACGCAGTATTTT. Its protein product is CASSRTREADTQYF. The entire variable domain, with the rest obtained from reference TRBV5-1 and TRBJ2-3, is as follows: KAGVTQTPRYLIKTRGQQVTLSCSPISGHRSVSWYQQTPGQGLQFLFEYFSETQRNKGNFPGRFSGRQFSNSRSEMNVSTLELGDSALYLCASSRTREADTQYFGPGTRLTVL.

This rearrangement joins TRBV7-2 to TRBJ1-2; TRBD1 is a possible D gene (5 bases). Germline V gene lookup returns CDR1 SGHTA and CDR2 FQGNSA. Between the trimmed V and J ends, which lost 6 bases and 2 bases, there was a span of 10 bases. The CDR3 has 13 residues. CDR3 sequence: CASRADNNYGYTF. The DNA for the CDR3 is TGTGCCAGCAGGGCGGACAACAACTATGGCTACACCTTC. Variable domain in full (rest from reference TRBV7-2 and TRBJ1-2): GAGVSQSPSNKVTEKGKDVELRCDPISGHTALYWYRQSLGQGLEFLIYFQGNSAPDKSGLPSDRFSAERTGGSVSTLTIQRTQQEDSAVYLCASRADNNYGYTFGSGTRLTVV.

The chain links TRBV18 to TRBJ2-1; 9 bases match TRBD2. Germline V CDR1 and CDR2: KGHSH, LQKENI. The CDR3 contains 15 residues. The V and J ends lost 3 bases and 9 bases, in that order; junction bases with no gene match: 9. The CDR3 DNA reads as TGTGCCAGCTCACCCCGAGTAGCGGGAGTGGTTGAGCAGTTCTTC. Amino acid sequence: CASSPRVAGVVEQFF.